This TCR beta chain is drawn from a study of blood T cell repertoires in COVID-19. Study-level background: Sources were T cells, B-cell-depleted T cells, or PBMCs; the material itself was cDNA or gDNA.

Assay: immunoSEQ multiplex PCR; the TCRdb copy retains only in-frame clones and omits some. The table records some 100,000 clones, around nine tenths of them present only once. The CDR3 loop spans 13 amino acids. Trimming took off 4 bases at V and 1 base at J, with 7 bases between the two ends. The germline V gene encodes CDR1 MNHEY and CDR2 SVGAGI. The receptor was derived from a man aged 45 to 65 with acute or convalescent COVID-19. The chain recombines TRBV6-5 with TRBJ1-1; tentatively, D is TRBD1 (5 bases). Sample: peripheral blood. The CDR3 coding sequence is TGTGCCAGCAGTTCCCAGGGGAACACTGAAGCTTTCTTT. Protein sequence: CASSSQGNTEAFF.